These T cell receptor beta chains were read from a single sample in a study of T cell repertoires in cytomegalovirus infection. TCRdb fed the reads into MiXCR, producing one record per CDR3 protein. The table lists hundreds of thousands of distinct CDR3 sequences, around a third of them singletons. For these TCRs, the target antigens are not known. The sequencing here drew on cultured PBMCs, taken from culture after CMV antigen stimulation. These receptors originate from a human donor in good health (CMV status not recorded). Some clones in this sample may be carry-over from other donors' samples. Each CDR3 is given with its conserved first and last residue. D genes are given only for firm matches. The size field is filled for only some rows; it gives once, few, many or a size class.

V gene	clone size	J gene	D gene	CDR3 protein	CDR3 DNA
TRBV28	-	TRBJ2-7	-	CASTISAGASYEQYF	TGTGCCAGCACCATCTCGGCGGGCGCATCCTACGAGCAGTACTTC
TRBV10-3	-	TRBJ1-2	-	CAINQRDYGYTF	TGTGCCATCAACCAGAGGGACTATGGCTACACCTTC
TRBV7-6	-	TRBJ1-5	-	CASSPYRPGAGVTQPQHF	TGTGCCAGCAGCCCCTACCGGCCCGGGGCAGGGGTAACTCAGCCCCAGCATTTT
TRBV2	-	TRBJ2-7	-	CASSKKGVHEQYF	TGTGCCAGCAGTAAAAAGGGCGTCCACGAGCAGTACTTC
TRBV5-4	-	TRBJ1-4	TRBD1	CASSLGDSEKLFF	TGTGCCAGCAGCCTAGGGGACAGTGAAAAACTGTTTTTT
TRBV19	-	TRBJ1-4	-	CSSSIMATNEKLFF	TGTTCCAGTAGTATTATGGCAACTAATGAAAAACTGTTTTTT
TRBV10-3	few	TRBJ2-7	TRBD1	CAISVGQDYEQYF	TGTGCCATCAGTGTCGGACAGGACTACGAGCAGTACTTC
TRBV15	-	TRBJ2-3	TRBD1	CATRDVRDRVTDTQYF	TGTGCCACCAGAGATGTAAGGGACAGGGTGACAGATACGCAGTATTTT
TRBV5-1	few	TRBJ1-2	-	CASSPEGDGYTF	TGCGCCAGCAGCCCGGAGGGGGATGGCTACACCTTC
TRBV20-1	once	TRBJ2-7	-	CSAPPPNRVDEQYF	TGCAGTGCCCCCCCCCCCAACAGGGTGGACGAGCAGTACTTC
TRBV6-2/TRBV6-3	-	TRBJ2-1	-	CASSVLGEKEFF	TGTGCCAGCAGTGTTCTGGGCGAAAAGGAGTTCTTC
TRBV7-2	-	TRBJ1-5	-	CASSSSAGGVGQPQHF	TGTGCCAGCAGCTCATCCGCAGGTGGGGTAGGTCAGCCCCAGCATTTT
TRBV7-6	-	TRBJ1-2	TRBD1	CASSPLDRGNGFTF	TGTGCCAGCAGCCCCCTTGACAGGGGCAATGGCTTCACCTTC
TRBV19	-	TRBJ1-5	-	CASSGVVNQPQHF	TGTGCCAGTTCAGGGGTGGTCAATCAGCCCCAGCATTTT
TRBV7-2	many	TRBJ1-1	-	CASSRWGSPNTEAFF	TGTGCCAGCAGCCGATGGGGGAGCCCGAACACTGAAGCTTTCTTT
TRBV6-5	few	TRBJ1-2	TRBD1	CASSQGTGAGYTF	TGTGCCAGCAGTCAAGGGACAGGGGCCGGCTACACCTTC
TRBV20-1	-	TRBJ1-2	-	CSASVDNYGYTF	TGCAGTGCTAGCGTAGATAACTATGGCTACACCTTC
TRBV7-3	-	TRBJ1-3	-	CASSRLTDSNTIYF	TGTGCCAGCAGCCGGCTGACAGATTCGAACACCATATATTTT
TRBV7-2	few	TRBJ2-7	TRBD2	CASSSLGLTEYEQYF	TGTGCCAGCAGCTCGTTGGGACTAACCGAGTACGAGCAGTACTTC
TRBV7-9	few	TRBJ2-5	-	CASSLAVDGGAETQYF	TGTGCCAGCAGCTTAGCGGTCGATGGGGGCGCAGAGACCCAGTACTTC
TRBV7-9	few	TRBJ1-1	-	CAIKGKAFF	TGTGCGATTAAGGGAAAAGCTTTCTTT
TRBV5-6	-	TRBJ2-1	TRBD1	CASSSDRGTGVYNEQFF	TGTGCCAGCAGCTCAGATAGGGGGACAGGGGTATACAATGAGCAGTTCTTC
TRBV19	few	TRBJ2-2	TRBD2	CASSYLGSGRARIGELFF	TGTGCCAGTAGTTACCTGGGAAGCGGGAGGGCCCGAATCGGGGAGCTGTTTTTT
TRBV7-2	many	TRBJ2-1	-	CASSSLLRGGRIF	TGTGCCAGCAGCTCCCTATTGAGGGGTGGTAGGATCTTC
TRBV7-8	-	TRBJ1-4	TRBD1	CASSLDVTGEEKLFF	TGTGCCAGCAGCTTAGATGTAACAGGGGAAGAAAAACTGTTTTTT
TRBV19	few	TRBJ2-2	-	CASSPTVTWGGELFF	TGTGCCAGTAGTCCTACGGTCACCTGGGGCGGGGAGCTGTTTTTT
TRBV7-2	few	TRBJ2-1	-	CASSRPGLPYNEQFF	TGTGCCAGCAGCCGACCGGGACTCCCCTACAATGAGCAGTTCTTC
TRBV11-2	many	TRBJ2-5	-	CASSLALTQETQYF	TGTGCCAGCAGCTTAGCCCTCACCCAAGAGACCCAGTACTTC
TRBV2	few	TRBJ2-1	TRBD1	CASSVTGGRNDEQFF	TGTGCCAGCAGCGTGACAGGGGGCAGGAACGATGAGCAGTTCTTC
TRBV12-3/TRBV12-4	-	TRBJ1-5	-	CASSSGTLFVGQPQHF	TGTGCCAGCAGCTCCGGGACACTCTTTGTGGGTCAGCCCCAGCATTTT
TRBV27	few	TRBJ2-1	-	CASSFTGALYNEQFF	TGTGCCAGCAGTTTCACGGGAGCACTTTACAATGAGCAGTTCTTC
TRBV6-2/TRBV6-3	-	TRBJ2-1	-	CATGGYNEQFF	TGTGCCACTGGGGGGTACAATGAGCAGTTCTTC
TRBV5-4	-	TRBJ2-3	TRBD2	CASSLKVGGVTDTQYF	TGTGCCAGCAGCTTGAAGGTTGGGGGGGTCACAGATACGCAGTATTTT
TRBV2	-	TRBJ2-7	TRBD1	CASSARVQSGQAPYEQYF	TGTGCCAGCAGTGCGAGGGTGCAATCGGGACAGGCACCCTACGAGCAGTACTTC
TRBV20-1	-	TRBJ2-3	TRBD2	CSATGTTHPLLTDTQYF	TGCAGTGCTACCGGGACTACCCACCCTCTACTCACAGATACGCAGTATTTT
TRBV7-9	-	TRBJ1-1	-	CASSGQKGLAEAFF	TGTGCCAGCAGCGGGCAGAAGGGTTTGGCTGAAGCTTTCTTT
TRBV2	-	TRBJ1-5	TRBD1	CASTPTGVEPQHF	TGTGCCAGCACCCCCACAGGGGTCGAGCCCCAGCATTTT
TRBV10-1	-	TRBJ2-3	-	CASSDPRGTRGTDTQYF	TGCGCCAGCAGTGACCCAAGGGGGACAAGGGGCACAGATACGCAGTATTTT
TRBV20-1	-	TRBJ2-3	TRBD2	CSAPTDSGGWTDTQYF	TGCAGTGCCCCTACGGACAGCGGGGGTTGGACAGATACGCAGTATTTT
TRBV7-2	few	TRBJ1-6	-	CASSLFGPWVGNSPLHF	TGTGCCAGCAGCTTATTCGGGCCCTGGGTCGGAAATTCACCCCTCCACTTT
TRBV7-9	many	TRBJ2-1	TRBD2	CASRGLAGNNEQFF	TGTGCCAGCAGGGGACTAGCGGGGAACAATGAGCAGTTCTTC
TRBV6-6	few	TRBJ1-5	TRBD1	CASSYGTGDLLSNQPQHF	TGTGCCAGCAGTTACGGGACAGGGGACCTTTTAAGCAATCAGCCCCAGCATTTT
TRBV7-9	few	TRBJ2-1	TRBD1	CASSIEGGRAYNEQFF	TGTGCCAGCAGCATCGAAGGGGGCAGGGCCTACAATGAGCAGTTCTTC
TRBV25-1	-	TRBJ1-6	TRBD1	CATDTGESSYNSPLHF	TGTGCCACCGACACAGGGGAATCCTCCTATAATTCACCCCTCCACTTT
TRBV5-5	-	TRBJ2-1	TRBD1	CASSWAGTGGNEQFF	TGTGCCAGCAGCTGGGCCGGGACAGGGGGAAATGAGCAGTTCTTC
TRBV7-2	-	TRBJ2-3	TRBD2	CASSLELAGSDTQYF	TGTGCCAGCAGCTTAGAACTAGCGGGTTCAGATACGCAGTATTTT
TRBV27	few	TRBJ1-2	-	CASRRAGYGYTF	TGTGCCAGCAGACGGGCCGGCTATGGCTACACCTTC
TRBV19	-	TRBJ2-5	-	CASSTLPRETQYF	TGTGCCAGTAGTACCCTTCCCCGTGAGACCCAGTACTTC
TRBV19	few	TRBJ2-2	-	CATGTGELFF	TGTGCCACCGGAACCGGGGAGCTGTTTTTT
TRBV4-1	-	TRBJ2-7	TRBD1	CASSRGTGDYEQYF	TGCGCCAGCAGCCGGGGGACAGGGGACTACGAGCAGTACTTC